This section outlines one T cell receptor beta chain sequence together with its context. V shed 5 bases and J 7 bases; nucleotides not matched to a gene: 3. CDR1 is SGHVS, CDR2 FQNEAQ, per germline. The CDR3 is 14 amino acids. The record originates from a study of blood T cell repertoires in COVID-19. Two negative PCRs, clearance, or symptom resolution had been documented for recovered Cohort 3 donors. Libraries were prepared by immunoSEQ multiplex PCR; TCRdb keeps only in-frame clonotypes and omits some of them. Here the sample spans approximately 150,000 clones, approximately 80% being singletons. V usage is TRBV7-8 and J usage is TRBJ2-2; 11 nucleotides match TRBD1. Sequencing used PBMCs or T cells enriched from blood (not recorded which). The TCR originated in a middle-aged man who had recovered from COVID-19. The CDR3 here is CASSRTGGYGELFF. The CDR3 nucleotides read TGTGCCAGCAGCCGGACAGGGGGCTACGGGGAGCTGTTTTTT.